A single T cell receptor beta chain is shown here with its context. These data originate in a study of regulatory T cells in long-lasting Graves disease. CDR3-region Arm-PCR and iRepertoire HTBI primers produced the TCR beta libraries. Original analysis: Looking across samples, the authors found 55 to 80 TRBV and 14 to 15 TRBJ segments. TCRdb passed the multiplex PCR reads through MiXCR, listing each CDR3 protein once. Here the V and J calls rest on TCRdb's processing, not on the authors' analysis. Among about 660,000 distinct CDR3 sequences, about 32% were seen once, and the ten largest hold under 55%. Time point defined: persistent/refractory GD, antithyroid drugs over 5 years with positive TRAb. With RNA extracted from PBMCs as input, the TCR library was made. The source of the patients was an endocrinology department in Xi'an, China. Trimming left V 6 bases short and J 0 bases short, with 14 bases between. This CDR3 comprises 16 residues. Germline V CDR1 and CDR2: MNHEY, SMNVEV (reference sequence).

This specimen was peripheral blood mononuclear cells (PBMCs), taken when the disease was refractory, from a patient treated with antithyroid drugs. This TCR derives from a female donor with Graves disease. The gene calls are TRBV27 and TRBJ2-2; possibly TRBD2 for D (5 bases). This chain's CDR3 is CASSTRTGTNTGELFF. The CDR3 DNA is TGTGCCAGCAGCACGAGGACGGGGACGAACACCGGGGAGCTGTTTTTT.